What follows are 22 T cell receptor beta chains derived from one specimen sequenced in a study of blood T cell repertoires in COVID-19. This table comes from immunoSEQ multiplex PCR, and its TCRdb copy is limited to in-frame clones, with some not included. In the table there are about 200,000 clones, 80% to 90% of which are singletons. Sequencing was carried out using peripheral blood. Every receptor here comes from a human donor with active or convalescent COVID-19. The donor label of this sample is uncertain.

The chain employs TRBV11-3 and TRBJ2-7; no firm D call. The V gene's germline CDR1 is SGHNT and CDR2 YENEEA. V lost 6 bases to trimming and J lost 1 base, with 13 bases between them. The CDR3 is 14 residues long. CDR3 in amino acids: CASRLTLASYEQYF. Here the CDR3 DNA reads TGTGCCAGCAGATTGACACTCGCATCCTACGAGCAGTACTTC.

The J gene is TRBJ1-1, the V gene TRBV28; D is ambiguous. Trimming removed 0 bases from V and 1 base from J, with 9 bases in between. The length of the CDR3 is 15 residues. Germline CDR1 and CDR2: MDHEN and SYDVKM. The CDR3 DNA reads TGTGCCAGCAGTTTATGGCAGGCCCCGAACACTGAAGCTTTCTTT. Protein sequence: CASSLWQAPNTEAFF.

The rearrangement joins TRBV5-1 to TRBJ1-6; perhaps TRBD1 as D (6 bases). Trimming took off 0 bases at V and 7 bases at J, with 8 bases between the two ends. CDR1 and CDR2 (germline): SGHRS, YFSETQ. CDR3 length equals 14 residues. The CDR3 DNA reads TGCGCCAGCAGCTTGGGGACAGCGAATTCACCCCTCCACTTT. Protein: CASSLGTANSPLHF.

V is TRBV7-2 and J is TRBJ2-7; TRBD2 agrees at 7 bases. The CDR3 spans 15 residues. The V gene's germline CDR1 is SGHTA and CDR2 FQGNSA. V lost 6 bases and J lost 2; bases outside the gene matches: 10. CDR3 bases: TGTGCCAGCAGTCAACGGGGGGAGGGTCCCTACGAGCAGTACTTC. It codes for CASSQRGEGPYEQYF.

The chain links TRBV18 to TRBJ2-1; 10 bases match TRBD1. Germline V CDR1 and CDR2: KGHSH, LQKENI. Trimming removed 3 bases from V and 6 bases from J; junction bases left unmatched: 2. The CDR3 is made up of 14 amino acids. CDR3 in amino acids: CASSPRTGGNEQFF. The CDR3 nucleotides are TGTGCCAGCTCACCTCGGACAGGGGGCAATGAGCAGTTCTTC.

The gene calls are TRBV10-2 and TRBJ2-5, with D maybe TRBD1 (5 bases). Per the germline V gene, CDR1 is WSHSY and CDR2 is SAAADI. The CDR3 length is 14 residues. V was shortened by 1 base and J by 4 bases, with 10 bases between the two germline ends. CDR3 DNA: TGCGCCAGCAGTGAGTACAGGACACGAGAGACCCAGTACTTC. Translating gives CASSEYRTRETQYF.

The genes are TRBV19 and TRBJ1-2; 7 nucleotides line up with TRBD1. CDR1 is LNHDA and CDR2 is SQIVND in the germline V gene (reference sequence). V lost 9 bases and J lost 5; bases outside the gene matches: 12. This CDR3 region has 14 residues. The CDR3 DNA reads as TGTGCCAGCACCAGCGGACAGGTCCCTTATGGCTACACCTTC. This gives the protein CASTSGQVPYGYTF.

This clone is a singleton in its sample. The CDR3, as DNA: TGTGCCAGTACCGACTCTTGGGGGGGTGGGCAAGAGACCCAGTACTTC. It specifies CASTDSWGGGQETQYF. The V and J genes are TRBV19 and TRBJ2-5; TRBD2 matches at 7 bases. The CDR3 is 16 residues long. Germline V gene data show CDR1 as LNHDA and CDR2 as SQIVND (reference sequence). Trimming took 7 bases from V and 2 from J; bases not matched to a gene: 13. The full variable domain, with the rest looked up from reference TRBV19 and TRBJ2-5, is DGGITQSPKYLFRKEGQNVTLSCEQNLNHDAMYWYRQDPGQGLRLIYYSQIVNDFQKGDIAEGYSVSREKKESFPLTVTSAQKNPTAFYLCASTDSWGGGQETQYFGPGTRLLVL.

The chain joins TRBV28 to TRBJ1-6, with D perhaps TRBD1 (5 bases). This CDR3 is built from 14 residues. CDR1 is MDHEN, CDR2 SYDVKM, per germline. The V gene lost 5 bases and the J gene lost 12 bases, with 17 bases spanning the gap. The CDR3 reads CASSPPAGGGPLHF. The CDR3 DNA follows: TGTGCCAGCAGTCCGCCTGCCGGGGGGGGACCCCTCCACTTT.

The chain links TRBV30 to TRBJ1-3; D is unresolved. V lost 0 bases, J lost 5 bases, and 8 bases lay in between. The germline CDR1 and CDR2 sequences are GTSNPN and SVGIG (reference sequence). The CDR3 loop spans 13 amino acids. The CDR3 region has the DNA TGTGCCTGGAGTGTGGCAGGAAGAAACACCATATATTTT. Translation gives CAWSVAGRNTIYF.

The V call is TRBV19, the J call TRBJ1-3, with D maybe TRBD1 (6 bases). Trimming took 3 bases from V and 4 from J, leaving 10 bases between them. This CDR3 comprises 14 residues. CDR1 LNHDA and CDR2 SQIVND come from the germline V gene (reference sequence). CDR3 coding DNA: TGTGCCAGTAGTATCACAGGGCTCGGAAACACCATATATTTT. Amino acids: CASSITGLGNTIYF.

The gene calls are TRBV7-2 and TRBJ2-3; D is possibly TRBD1 (6 bases). The length of the CDR3 is 15 residues. Trimming took 2 bases from V and 2 from J, leaving 11 bases between them. Germline-derived CDR1 and CDR2 are SGHTA and FQGNSA. This CDR3 reads CASSLNKGDTDTQYF. The CDR3 nucleotides are TGTGCCAGCAGCTTAAACAAGGGGGACACAGATACGCAGTATTTT.

This chain uses TRBV27 with TRBJ2-2; perhaps TRBD2 as D (5 bases). The length of the CDR3 is 13 residues. Trimming shortened V by 5 bases and J by 6 bases, and 10 bases separated the two germline ends. Germline assignment: CDR1 MNHEY and CDR2 SMNVEV (reference sequence). CDR3 DNA sequence: TGTGCCAGCAGTCTAGCCAGCGCCGGGGAGCTGTTTTTT. Protein product: CASSLASAGELFF.

The genes are TRBV29-1 and TRBJ1-5; 9 bases are a match to TRBD1. V trimming: 4 bases; J trimming: 5 bases; junction bases outside the gene matches: 9. This CDR3 is 15 amino acids long. Germline V gives CDR1 SQVTM, CDR2 ANQGSEA. The CDR3 here is CSVGDRDGSYQPQHF. In nucleotides, the CDR3 is TGCAGCGTTGGGGACAGGGATGGCTCATATCAGCCCCAGCATTTT.

The CDR3 spells CASSGTPIYEQYF. The CDR3, as DNA: TGTGCCAGCAGTGGGACACCGATTTACGAGCAGTACTTC. The chain carries TRBV28 and TRBJ2-7; D possibly corresponds to TRBD1 (6 bases). The germline gives CDR1 MDHEN, CDR2 SYDVKM. The V and J ends lost 5 bases and 4 bases respectively, with 12 bases between them. The CDR3 loop spans 13 amino acids.

The V gene is TRBV4-3, the J gene TRBJ2-7; D gene unclear. The CDR3 contains 12 residues. CDR1 and CDR2 from the germline V gene are LGHNA and YSLEER. V was shortened by 0 bases and J by 6 bases, with 6 bases between the two germline ends. CDR3 nucleotides: TGCGCCAGCAGCCAAGAGGCTGGCGAGCAGTACTTC. Amino acids: CASSQEAGEQYF.

This sequence joins TRBV6-9 and TRBJ2-7; D not certain. The germline V gene encodes CDR1 MNHGY and CDR2 SVAAGI. V was cut by 6 bases and J by 2 bases, with 17 bases left in between. CDR3 size: 15 residues. The CDR3 DNA follows: TGTGCCAGCAGATCTTGGGCTCACCCTCCCTACGAGCAGTACTTC. Amino acids: CASRSWAHPPYEQYF.

CDR3 sequence reads: CATSDRTSGGYTF. CDR3 in DNA: TGTGCCACCAGTGACCGGACATCTGGTGGCTACACCTTC. J is TRBJ1-2 and V is TRBV24-1, with D possibly TRBD1 on 5 matching bases. The CDR3 spans 13 residues. The germline V gene has CDR1 KGHDR and CDR2 SFDVKD. Trimming stripped 4 bases from V and 7 bases from J, with 12 bases between.

The chain couples TRBV2 to TRBJ1-2; TRBD1 matches 8 bases. This CDR3 has 13 residues. Germline V gives CDR1 SNHLY, CDR2 FYNNEI. J was trimmed by 8 bases and V by 8 bases; bases with no gene match: 10. Here the CDR3 reads CASGPGQGRGYTF. In DNA form, the CDR3 reads TGTGCCAGCGGACCCGGACAGGGTCGCGGCTACACCTTC.

The gene calls are TRBV5-1 and TRBJ2-5, with TRBD2 matching over 13 bases. Per germline, CDR1 SGHRS and CDR2 YFSETQ. The V and J ends lost 4 bases and 3 bases, in that order; junction bases with no gene match: 9. CDR3 size: 17 residues. CDR3 coding DNA: TGCGCCAGCAGCGACACGGGACTAGCGGGAAACAAAGAGACCCAGTACTTC. Amino acids: CASSDTGLAGNKETQYF.

In its sample, this clone was seen once. V usage is TRBV7-9 and J usage is TRBJ1-2; 7 bases are a match to TRBD1. CDR1 and CDR2 (germline): SEHNR, FQNEAQ (reference sequence). V gave up 5 bases and J gave up 0 bases; unmatched junction bases: 6. The CDR3 has 15 residues. CDR3 residues: CASSHRQGANYGYTF. In nucleotides, the CDR3 is TGTGCCAGCAGCCACCGACAGGGAGCTAACTATGGCTACACCTTC.

V gene TRBV7-6 combines with J gene TRBJ1-6; D might be TRBD1 (6 bases). The length of the CDR3 is 14 residues. Germline CDR1 is SGHVS and CDR2 is FNYEAQ. V lost 5 bases and J 6 bases, leaving 11 bases between the germline ends. The CDR3 nucleotides are TGTGCCAGCAGCCAACAGGGCCGTAATTCACCCCTCCACTTT. The encoded protein is CASSQQGRNSPLHF.